This T cell receptor beta chain was documented in a study of identical twins. A template switching step contributed a universal primer site, while unique molecular identifiers were present in the cDNA. TCRdb passed the 5' RACE reads through MiXCR, listing each CDR3 protein once. The table has roughly 710,000 distinct CDR3 sequences, 5.5% to 6.5% seen once. CDR3 length equals 15 residues. CDR1 is SGHNT, CDR2 YYREEE, per germline (reference sequence). V lost 4 bases, J lost 1 base, and 3 bases stayed unmatched. The sequence was obtained from a man younger than 30 in good health. What was sequenced was naive T cells sorted from blood. This chain connects TRBV5-4 to TRBJ2-2; 8 bases match TRBD1. For the CDR3, the DNA is TGTGCCAGCAGCGGGGGGACAGGGAACACCGGGGAGCTGTTTTTT. The encoded protein is CASSGGTGNTGELFF.